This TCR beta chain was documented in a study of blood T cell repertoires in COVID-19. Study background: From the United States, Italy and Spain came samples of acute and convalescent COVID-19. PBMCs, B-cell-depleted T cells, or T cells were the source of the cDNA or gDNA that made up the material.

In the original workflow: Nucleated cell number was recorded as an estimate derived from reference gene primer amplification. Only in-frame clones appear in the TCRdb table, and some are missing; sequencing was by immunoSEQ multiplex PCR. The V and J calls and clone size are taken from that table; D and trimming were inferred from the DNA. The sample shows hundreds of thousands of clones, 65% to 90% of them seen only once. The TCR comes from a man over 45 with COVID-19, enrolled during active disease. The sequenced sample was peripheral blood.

The CDR3 loop reads CASSYVDSATNEKLFF. The CDR3 coding sequence is TGTGCCAGCAGTTACGTCGACAGTGCAACTAATGAAAAACTGTTTTTT. This sequence joins TRBV6-2 or TRBV6-3 and TRBJ1-4; tentative D call: TRBD1 (5 bases). V was shortened by 2 bases and J by 0 bases, with 10 bases between the two germline ends. Germline CDR1 and CDR2: MNHEY and SVGEGT. The CDR3 length is 16 residues.